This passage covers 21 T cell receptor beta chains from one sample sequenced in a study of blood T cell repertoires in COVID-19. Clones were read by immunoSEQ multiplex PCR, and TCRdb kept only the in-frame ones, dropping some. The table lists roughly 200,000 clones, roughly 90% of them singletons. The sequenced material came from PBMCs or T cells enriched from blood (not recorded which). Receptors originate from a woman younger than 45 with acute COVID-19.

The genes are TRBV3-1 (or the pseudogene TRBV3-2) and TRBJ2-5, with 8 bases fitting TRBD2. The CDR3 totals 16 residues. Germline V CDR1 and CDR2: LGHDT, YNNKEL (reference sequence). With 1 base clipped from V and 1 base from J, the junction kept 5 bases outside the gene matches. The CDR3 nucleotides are TGTGCCAGCAGCCAAGGTTTGGCGGGGGGCCAAGAGACCCAGTACTTC. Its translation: CASSQGLAGGQETQYF.

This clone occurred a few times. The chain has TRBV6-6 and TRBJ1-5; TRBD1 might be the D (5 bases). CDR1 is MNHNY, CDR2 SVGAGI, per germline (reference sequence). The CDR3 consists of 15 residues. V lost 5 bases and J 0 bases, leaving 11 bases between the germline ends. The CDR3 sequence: CASSLDSFSNQPQHF. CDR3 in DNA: TGTGCCAGCAGTCTCGACAGCTTTAGCAATCAGCCCCAGCATTTT.

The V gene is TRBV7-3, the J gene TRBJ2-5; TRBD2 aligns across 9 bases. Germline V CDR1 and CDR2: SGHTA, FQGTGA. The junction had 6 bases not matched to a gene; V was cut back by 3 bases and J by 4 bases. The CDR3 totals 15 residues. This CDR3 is CASSFRAGGLETQYF. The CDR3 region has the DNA TGTGCCAGCAGCTTCCGGGCGGGGGGGCTAGAGACCCAGTACTTC.

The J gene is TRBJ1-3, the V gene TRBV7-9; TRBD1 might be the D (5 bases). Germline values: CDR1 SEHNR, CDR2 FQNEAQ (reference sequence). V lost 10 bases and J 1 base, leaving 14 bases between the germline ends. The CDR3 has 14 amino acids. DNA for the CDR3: TGTGCCACCCCACCGGGGGGGTCTGGAAACACCATATATTTT. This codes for CATPPGGSGNTIYF.

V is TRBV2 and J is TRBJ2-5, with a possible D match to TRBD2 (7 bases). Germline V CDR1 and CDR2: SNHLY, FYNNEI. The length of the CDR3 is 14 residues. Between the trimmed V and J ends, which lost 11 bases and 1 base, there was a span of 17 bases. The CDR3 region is CASQEGGAQETQYF. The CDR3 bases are TGTGCCTCGCAAGAAGGGGGGGCCCAAGAGACCCAGTACTTC.

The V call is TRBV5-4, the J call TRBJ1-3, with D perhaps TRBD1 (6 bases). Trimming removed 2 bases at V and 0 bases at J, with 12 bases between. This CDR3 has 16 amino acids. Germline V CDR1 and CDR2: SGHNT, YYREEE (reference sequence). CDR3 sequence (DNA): TGTGCCAGCAGCTTCGGGACACCCCACTCTGGAAACACCATATATTTT. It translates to CASSFGTPHSGNTIYF.

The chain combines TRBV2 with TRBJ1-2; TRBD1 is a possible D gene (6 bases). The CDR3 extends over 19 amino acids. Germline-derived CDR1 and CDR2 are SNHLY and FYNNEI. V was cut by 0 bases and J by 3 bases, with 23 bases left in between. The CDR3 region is CASSEAAPWDTQRDYGYTF. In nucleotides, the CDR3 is TGTGCCAGCAGTGAAGCTGCCCCGTGGGACACCCAGAGGGACTATGGCTACACCTTC.

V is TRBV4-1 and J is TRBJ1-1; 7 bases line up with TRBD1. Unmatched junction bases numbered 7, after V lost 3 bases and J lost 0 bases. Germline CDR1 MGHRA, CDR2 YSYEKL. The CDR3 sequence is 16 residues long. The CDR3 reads CASSQPPGGMNTEAFF. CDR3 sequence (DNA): TGCGCCAGCAGCCAGCCCCCAGGGGGAATGAACACTGAAGCTTTCTTT.

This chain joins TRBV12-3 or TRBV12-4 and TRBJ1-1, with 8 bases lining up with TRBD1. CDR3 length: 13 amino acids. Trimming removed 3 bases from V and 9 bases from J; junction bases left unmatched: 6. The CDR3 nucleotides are TGTGCCAGCAGTTTCCGGGACAGGTCGAAAGCTTTCTTT. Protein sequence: CASSFRDRSKAFF.

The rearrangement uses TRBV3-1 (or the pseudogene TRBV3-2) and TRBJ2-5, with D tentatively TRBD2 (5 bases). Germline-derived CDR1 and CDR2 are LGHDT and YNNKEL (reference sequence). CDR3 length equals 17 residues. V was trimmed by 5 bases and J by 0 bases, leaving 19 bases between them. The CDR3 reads CASSGNRRANYQETQYF. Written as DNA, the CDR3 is TGTGCCAGCAGCGGGAATAGGCGGGCCAACTACCAAGAGACCCAGTACTTC.

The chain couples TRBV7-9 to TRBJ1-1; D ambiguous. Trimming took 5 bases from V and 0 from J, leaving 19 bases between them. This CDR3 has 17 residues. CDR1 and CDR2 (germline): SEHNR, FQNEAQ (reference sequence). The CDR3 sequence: CASSPTPGFSMNTEAFF. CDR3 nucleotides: TGTGCCAGCAGCCCCACCCCGGGATTTTCCATGAACACTGAAGCTTTCTTT.

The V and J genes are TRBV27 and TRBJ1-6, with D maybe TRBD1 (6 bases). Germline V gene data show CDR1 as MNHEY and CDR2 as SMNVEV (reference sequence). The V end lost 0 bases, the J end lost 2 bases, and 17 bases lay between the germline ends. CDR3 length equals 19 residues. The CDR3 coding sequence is TGTGCCAGCAGTTTATCGATTTTAGTGGGGGCTACCTATAATTCACCCCTCCACTTT. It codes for CASSLSILVGATYNSPLHF.

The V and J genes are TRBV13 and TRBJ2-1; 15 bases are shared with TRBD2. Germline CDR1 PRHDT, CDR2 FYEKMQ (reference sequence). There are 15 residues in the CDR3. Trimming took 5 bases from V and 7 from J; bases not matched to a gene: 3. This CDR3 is CASSPGLAGGNEQFF. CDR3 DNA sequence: TGTGCCAGCAGCCCGGGACTAGCGGGGGGTAATGAGCAGTTCTTC.

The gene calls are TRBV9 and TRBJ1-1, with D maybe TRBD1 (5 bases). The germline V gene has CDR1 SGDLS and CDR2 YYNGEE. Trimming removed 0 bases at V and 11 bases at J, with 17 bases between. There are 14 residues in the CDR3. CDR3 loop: CASSVGGRWGEAFF. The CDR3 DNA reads TGTGCCAGCAGCGTAGGAGGAAGGTGGGGGGAGGCTTTCTTT.

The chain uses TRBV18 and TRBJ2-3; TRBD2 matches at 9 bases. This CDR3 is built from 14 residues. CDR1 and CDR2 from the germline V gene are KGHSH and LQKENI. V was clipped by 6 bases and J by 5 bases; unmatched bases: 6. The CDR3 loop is CASSPAGGEDTQYF. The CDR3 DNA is TGTGCCAGCTCCCCCGCGGGGGGGGAAGATACGCAGTATTTT.

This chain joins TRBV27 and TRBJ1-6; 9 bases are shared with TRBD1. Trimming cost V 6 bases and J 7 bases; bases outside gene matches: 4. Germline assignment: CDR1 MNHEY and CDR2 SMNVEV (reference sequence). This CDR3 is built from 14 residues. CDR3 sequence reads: CASSQGTGNSPLHF. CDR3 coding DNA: TGTGCCAGCAGCCAGGGGACAGGGAATTCACCCCTCCACTTT.

The DNA of the CDR3 is TGTGCCAGCAGTCCTCCGCGAGGCCAGCGCCATAATTCACCCCTCCACTTT. Translating it yields CASSPPRGQRHNSPLHF. The rearrangement joins TRBV27 to TRBJ1-6; D is unclear. The V end was cut by 5 bases, the J end by 5 bases, with 19 bases between. Germline V gene data show CDR1 as MNHEY and CDR2 as SMNVEV (reference sequence). CDR3 length: 17 residues.

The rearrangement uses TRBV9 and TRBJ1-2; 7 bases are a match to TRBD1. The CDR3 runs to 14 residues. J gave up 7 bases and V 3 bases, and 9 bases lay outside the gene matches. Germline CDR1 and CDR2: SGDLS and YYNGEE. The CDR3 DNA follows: TGTGCCAGCAGCGATACCAGGGGGTCTTTTGGCTACACCTTC. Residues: CASSDTRGSFGYTF. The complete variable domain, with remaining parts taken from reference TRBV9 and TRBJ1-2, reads DSGVTQTPKHLITATGQRVTLRCSPRSGDLSVYWYQQSLDQGLQFLIQYYNGEERAKGNILERFSAQQFPDLHSELNLSSLELGDSALYFCASSDTRGSFGYTFGSGTRLTVV.

The CDR3 reads CASSSDRALEEQYF. Written as DNA, the CDR3 is TGCGCCAGCAGCTCGGACAGGGCGTTGGAAGAGCAGTACTTC. The chain couples TRBV5-1 to TRBJ2-7; TRBD1 aligns across 8 bases. Germline CDR1 and CDR2: SGHRS and YFSETQ. Trimming at V came to 3 bases and at J to 7 bases, leaving 9 bases not matched to a gene. The CDR3 has 14 amino acids.

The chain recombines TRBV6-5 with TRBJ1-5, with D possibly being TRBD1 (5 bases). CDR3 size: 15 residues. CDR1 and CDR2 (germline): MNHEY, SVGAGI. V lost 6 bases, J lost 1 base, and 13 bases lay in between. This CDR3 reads CASSPGGGSNQPQHF. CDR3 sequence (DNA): TGTGCCAGCAGCCCCGGCGGGGGGAGCAATCAGCCCCAGCATTTT.

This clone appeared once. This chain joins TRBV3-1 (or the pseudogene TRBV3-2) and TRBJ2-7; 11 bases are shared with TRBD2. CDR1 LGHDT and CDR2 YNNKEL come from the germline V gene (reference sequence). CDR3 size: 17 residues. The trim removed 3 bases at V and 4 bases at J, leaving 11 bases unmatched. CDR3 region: CASSHFELAGGIYEQYF. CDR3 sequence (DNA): TGTGCCAGCAGCCATTTTGAGCTAGCGGGGGGCATTTACGAGCAGTACTTC.